This T cell receptor (beta chain) was profiled in a study of technical replicates of blood from a few donors. The protocol was immunoSEQ multiplex PCR, while the TCRdb copy is restricted to in-frame clones and leaves out a portion. Among fewer than 75,000 clones listed, around 93% were seen once. The CDR3 totals 16 residues. The TCR was taken from a human donor in good health. This chain links TRBV12-2 with TRBJ2-1; the table's D call, TRBD2, has no DNA check behind it. TRBV12-2 is assigned pseudogene status. The sequenced sample consisted of T cells isolated from PBMCs. The CDR3 protein is CASRLAASGGYNEQFF. CDR3 coding DNA: TGTGCAAGTCGCTTAGCAGCCAGCGGGGGTTACAATGAGCAGTTCTTC.